The 15 T cell receptor beta chains in this list originate from one sample, sequenced in a study of control samples from healthy donors and cancer patients. TCRdb keeps only in-frame clones here, not all; method: immunoSEQ multiplex PCR. The data hold 120,000 to 150,000 clones, with more than 85% observed a single time. Sequenced material: blood. The receptors shown here come from a man younger than 40 in good health.

The chain combines TRBV19 with TRBJ2-7; TRBD1 aligns across 8 bases. The germline gives CDR1 LNHDA, CDR2 SQIVND (reference sequence). V gave up 2 bases and J gave up 3 bases; unmatched junction bases: 0. The CDR3 covers 13 residues. CDR3 sequence reads: CASSITGGYEQYF. The CDR3 DNA sequence: TGTGCCAGTAGTATAACAGGGGGCTACGAGCAGTACTTC. Looking up the rest from reference TRBV19 and TRBJ2-7 gives the full variable domain: DGGITQSPKYLFRKEGQNVTLSCEQNLNHDAMYWYRQDPGQGLRLIYYSQIVNDFQKGDIAEGYSVSREKKESFPLTVTSAQKNPTAFYLCASSITGGYEQYFGPGTRLTVT.

This rearrangement joins TRBV5-4 to TRBJ1-1; 8 bases fit TRBD1. The CDR3 has 16 amino acids. Germline V gives CDR1 SGHNT, CDR2 YYREEE (reference sequence). V dropped 1 base and J dropped 0; count of bases not matched to a gene: 5. The DNA for the CDR3 is TGTGCCAGCAGCTTGTTTCAGGGGGCCGTGAACACTGAAGCTTTCTTT. Translation gives CASSLFQGAVNTEAFF.

The rearrangement uses TRBV12-3 or TRBV12-4 and TRBJ1-1, with D hard to call. The CDR3 is 13 amino acids. V was trimmed by 3 bases and J by 2 bases, leaving 7 bases between them. Written as DNA, the CDR3 is TGTGCCAGCAGTTTCAATGCTAACACTGAAGCTTTCTTT. This encodes CASSFNANTEAFF.

The chain links TRBV11-2 to TRBJ1-6; TRBD1 aligns across 9 bases. CDR3 length: 16 residues. CDR1 is SGHAT, CDR2 FQNNGV, per germline. J was trimmed by 10 bases and V by 4 bases; bases with no gene match: 11. The CDR3 DNA reads as TGTGCCAGCAGCTCAGAACCGGGACAGGGAAGGTCACCCCTCCACTTT. Amino acids: CASSSEPGQGRSPLHF. The full variable domain, rest sourced from reference TRBV11-2 and TRBJ1-6, is EAGVAQSPRYKIIEKRQSVAFWCNPISGHATLYWYQQILGQGPKLLIQFQNNGVVDDSQLPKDRFSAERLKGVDSTLKIQPAKLEDSAVYLCASSSEPGQGRSPLHFGNGTRLTVT.

This clone has a handful of counts. The J gene is TRBJ1-2, the V gene TRBV4-1, with TRBD1 identical over 8 bases. The germline V gene encodes CDR1 MGHRA and CDR2 YSYEKL. J gave up 1 base and V 5 bases, and 6 bases lay outside the gene matches. The CDR3 covers 15 residues. This chain's CDR3 is CASSADRALNYGYTF. The CDR3 region has the DNA TGCGCCAGCAGCGCGGACAGGGCCCTTAACTATGGCTACACCTTC.

The gene calls are TRBV5-4 and TRBJ1-1; 7 nucleotides match TRBD1. The CDR3 contains 14 residues. Trimming removed 0 bases from V and 6 bases from J; junction bases left unmatched: 5. Germline lookup yields CDR1 SGHNT and CDR2 YYREEE (reference sequence). The CDR3, as DNA: TGTGCCAGCAGCTTGGTCCAGGGGGGGGCTGAAGCTTTCTTT. Amino acid sequence: CASSLVQGGAEAFF.

This clone was seen once. This chain connects TRBV28 to TRBJ1-2; D is ambiguous. Per germline, CDR1 MDHEN and CDR2 SYDVKM. V was clipped by 3 bases and J by 3 bases, with 17 bases between them. This CDR3 has 16 amino acids. The CDR3 region has the DNA TGTGCCAGCAGTTTCCAGAGCGGGGAGAGGCACTATGGCTACACCTTC. Its protein product is CASSFQSGERHYGYTF.

The chain recombines TRBV9 with TRBJ1-2, with 8 bases matching TRBD1. V lost 2 bases, J lost 0 bases, and 3 bases stayed unmatched. The V gene's germline CDR1 is SGDLS and CDR2 YYNGEE. The CDR3 consists of 15 residues. The CDR3 loop reads CASSVTGDTNYGYTF. DNA of the CDR3: TGTGCCAGCAGCGTGACAGGGGATACTAACTATGGCTACACCTTC.

The chain employs TRBV7-9 and TRBJ1-4; D is ambiguous. CDR1 and CDR2 from the germline V gene are SEHNR and FQNEAQ (reference sequence). The V end was cut by 3 bases, the J end by 0 bases, with 5 bases between. The CDR3 contains 14 residues. CDR3 sequence: CASSFTATNEKLFF. For the CDR3, the DNA is TGTGCCAGCAGCTTCACCGCAACTAATGAAAAACTGTTTTTT.

The gene calls are TRBV19 and TRBJ1-2; 8 bases are a match to TRBD1. J was trimmed by 8 bases and V by 5 bases; bases with no gene match: 7. The CDR3 is 13 residues long. Germline CDR1 reads LNHDA; CDR2 reads SQIVND (reference sequence). The chain's CDR3 is CASSPRGPGGYTF. The CDR3, as DNA: TGTGCCAGTAGTCCCAGGGGGCCAGGGGGCTACACCTTC.

The chain joins TRBV7-9 to TRBJ1-2, with TRBD1 matching 12 bases. The CDR3 contains 17 residues. The germline CDR1 and CDR2 sequences are SEHNR and FQNEAQ (reference sequence). Trimming cost V 10 bases and J 6 bases; bases outside gene matches: 18. The CDR3 here is CAIHEGGQGALSNGYTF. Written as DNA, the CDR3 is TGTGCCATCCACGAAGGGGGACAGGGGGCTCTATCGAATGGCTACACCTTC.

The gene calls are TRBV5-1 and TRBJ2-2; possibly TRBD1 for D (6 bases). Germline CDR1 SGHRS, CDR2 YFSETQ. V dropped 4 bases and J dropped 11 bases, with 12 bases sitting between them. This CDR3 has 12 amino acids. The CDR3 spells CASSGTGFELFF. In nucleotides, the CDR3 is TGCGCCAGCAGCGGAACAGGGTTCGAGCTGTTTTTT.

V gene TRBV13 combines with J gene TRBJ2-3, with a tentative D call TRBD1 (6 bases). CDR3 length equals 14 residues. Deletions cut 5 bases from V and 1 base from J, with 10 bases between. Germline V gene lookup returns CDR1 PRHDT and CDR2 FYEKMQ (reference sequence). The CDR3 nucleotides are TGTGCCAGCAGCACAGACAGGCGCACAGATACGCAGTATTTT. It is translated as CASSTDRRTDTQYF.

V is TRBV28 and J is TRBJ1-5, with unresolved D. The germline V gene encodes CDR1 MDHEN and CDR2 SYDVKM. The CDR3 totals 14 residues. Trimming took 2 bases from V and 2 from J, leaving 7 bases between them. CDR3 bases: TGTGCCAGCAGTTTAAAGGGTCGCAATCAGCCCCAGCATTTT. It codes for CASSLKGRNQPQHF.

The rearrangement joins TRBV9 to TRBJ2-3; 7 positions match TRBD2. The V gene end was trimmed by 3 bases and the J gene end by 4 bases; junction bases not matched to a gene: 5. Germline loops: CDR1 SGDLS, CDR2 YYNGEE. CDR3 length equals 14 residues. CDR3 protein: CASSERLAPDTQYF. In nucleotides, the CDR3 is TGTGCCAGCAGCGAACGACTAGCACCAGATACGCAGTATTTT.